This TCR beta chain is from a study of CD8 T cells in Susac syndrome. Reverse transcription of roughly 0.5 to 1 ug RNA was carried out with random hexamers. Each CDR3 protein gets one entry after TCRdb re-called the immunoSEQ multiplex PCR reads with MiXCR. The profile shows about 130,000 distinct CDR3 sequences, roughly 94% of them singletons. CDR1 is ENHRY, CDR2 SYGVKD, per germline. Trimming stripped 3 bases from V and 4 bases from J, with 6 bases between. The CDR3 totals 12 residues. The sample comprised CD4+ T cells from PBMCs. The rearrangement uses TRBV10-3 and TRBJ1-2, with D unclear. The sequence derives from a human donor with multiple sclerosis. CDR3 DNA: TGTGCCATCAGTGACGGGGTCTATGGCTACACCTTC. Its protein product is CAISDGVYGYTF.